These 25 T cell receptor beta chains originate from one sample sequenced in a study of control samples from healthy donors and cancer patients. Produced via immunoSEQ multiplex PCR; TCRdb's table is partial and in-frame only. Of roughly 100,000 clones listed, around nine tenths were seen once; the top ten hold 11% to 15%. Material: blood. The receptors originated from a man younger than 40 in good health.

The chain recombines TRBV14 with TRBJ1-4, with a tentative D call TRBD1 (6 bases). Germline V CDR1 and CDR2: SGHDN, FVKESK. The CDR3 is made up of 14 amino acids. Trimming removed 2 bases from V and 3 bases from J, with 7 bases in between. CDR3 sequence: CASSQNRANEKLFF. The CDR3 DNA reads TGTGCCAGCAGCCAAAACAGGGCTAATGAAAAACTGTTTTTT.

The CDR3 region is CASSRASGVSTDTQYF. Written as DNA, the CDR3 is TGTGCCAGCAGCAGGGCTAGCGGGGTTAGCACAGATACGCAGTATTTT. V and J are TRBV7-2 and TRBJ2-3, with 9 bases lining up with TRBD2. Germline values: CDR1 SGHTA, CDR2 FQGNSA. Trimming took 5 bases from V and 0 from J; bases not matched to a gene: 6. The CDR3 is 16 residues long.

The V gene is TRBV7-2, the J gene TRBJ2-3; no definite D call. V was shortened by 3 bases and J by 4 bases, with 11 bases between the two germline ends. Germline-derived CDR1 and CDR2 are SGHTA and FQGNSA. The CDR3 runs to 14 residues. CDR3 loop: CASSFTGLSDTQYF. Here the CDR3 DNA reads TGTGCCAGCAGCTTCACTGGGTTATCAGATACGCAGTATTTT.

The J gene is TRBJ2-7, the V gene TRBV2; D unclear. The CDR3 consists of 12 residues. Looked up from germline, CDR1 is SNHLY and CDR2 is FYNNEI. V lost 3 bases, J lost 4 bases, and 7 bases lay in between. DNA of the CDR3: TGTGCCAGCAGTGATGGGGAATACGAGCAGTACTTC. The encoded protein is CASSDGEYEQYF.

The CDR3, as DNA: TGCGCCAGCAGCCAGAGACAGGGGGCGTCGCGGTATGGCTACACCTTC. It is translated as CASSQRQGASRYGYTF. The genes are TRBV5-1 and TRBJ1-2; TRBD1 matches at 10 bases. Germline lookup yields CDR1 SGHRS and CDR2 YFSETQ. The CDR3 covers 16 residues. After removal of 4 bases from V and 5 bases from J, the junction contained 11 bases not matched to a gene.

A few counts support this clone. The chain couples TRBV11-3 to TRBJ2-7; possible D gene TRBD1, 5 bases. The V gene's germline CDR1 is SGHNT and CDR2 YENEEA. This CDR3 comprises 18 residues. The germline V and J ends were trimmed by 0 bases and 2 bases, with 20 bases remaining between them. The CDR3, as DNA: TGTGCCAGCAGCTTAGATAGCCTCGGCAGGGCCGTTACCTACGAGCAGTACTTC. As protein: CASSLDSLGRAVTYEQYF. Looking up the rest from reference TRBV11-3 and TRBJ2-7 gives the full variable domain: EAGVVQSPRYKIIEKKQPVAFWCNPISGHNTLYWYLQNLGQGPELLIRYENEEAVDDSQLPKDRFSAERLKGVDSTLKIQPAELGDSAVYLCASSLDSLGRAVTYEQYFGPGTRLTVT.

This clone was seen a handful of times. The CDR3 here is CASSMGGRGATQYF. In nucleotides, the CDR3 is TGTGCCAGTAGTATGGGAGGACGAGGGGCGACCCAGTACTTC. J is TRBJ2-5 and V is TRBV19; a weak D match, TRBD2 (6 bases). Per the germline V gene, CDR1 is LNHDA and CDR2 is SQIVND (reference sequence). This CDR3 has 14 residues. V dropped 3 bases and J dropped 7 bases, with 15 bases sitting between them.

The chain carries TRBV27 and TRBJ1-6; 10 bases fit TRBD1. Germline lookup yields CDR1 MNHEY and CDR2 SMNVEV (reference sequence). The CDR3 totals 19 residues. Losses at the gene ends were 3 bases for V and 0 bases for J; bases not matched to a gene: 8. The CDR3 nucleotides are TGTGCCAGCAGTTTTCTTCAGGGACAGGGGAGCTCCTATAATTCACCCCTCCACTTT. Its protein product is CASSFLQGQGSSYNSPLHF.

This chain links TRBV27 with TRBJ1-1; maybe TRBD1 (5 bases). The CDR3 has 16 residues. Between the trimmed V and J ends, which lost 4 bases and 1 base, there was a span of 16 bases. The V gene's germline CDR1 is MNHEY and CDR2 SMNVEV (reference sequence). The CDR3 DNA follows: TGTGCCAGCAGTTCTGGCCTTGGGGGGGGGAACACTGAAGCTTTCTTT. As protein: CASSSGLGGGNTEAFF.

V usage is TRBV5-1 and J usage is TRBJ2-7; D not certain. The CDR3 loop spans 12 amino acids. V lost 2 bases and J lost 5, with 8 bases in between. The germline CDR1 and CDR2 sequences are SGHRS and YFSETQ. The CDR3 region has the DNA TGCGCCAGCAGCTTAGAGACCGACGAGCAGTACTTC. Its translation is CASSLETDEQYF.

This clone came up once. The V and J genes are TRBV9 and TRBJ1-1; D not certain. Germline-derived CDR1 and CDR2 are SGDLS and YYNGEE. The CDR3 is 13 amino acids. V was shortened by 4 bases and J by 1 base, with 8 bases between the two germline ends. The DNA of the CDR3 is TGTGCCAGCAGCCCAACAGCGAACACTGAAGCTTTCTTT. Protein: CASSPTANTEAFF.

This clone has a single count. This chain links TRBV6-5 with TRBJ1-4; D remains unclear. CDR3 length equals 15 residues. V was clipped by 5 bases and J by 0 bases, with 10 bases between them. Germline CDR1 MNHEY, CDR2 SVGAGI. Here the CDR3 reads CASSLSIATNEKLFF. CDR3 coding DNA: TGTGCCAGCAGTCTTAGTATTGCAACTAATGAAAAACTGTTTTTT.

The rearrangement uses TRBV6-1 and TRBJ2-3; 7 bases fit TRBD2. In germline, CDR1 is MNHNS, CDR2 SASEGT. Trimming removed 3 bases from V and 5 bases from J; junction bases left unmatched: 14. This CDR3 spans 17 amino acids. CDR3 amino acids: CASSEFFGGGREDTQYF. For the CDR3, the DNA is TGTGCCAGCAGTGAGTTCTTTGGGGGAGGGCGCGAAGATACGCAGTATTTT.

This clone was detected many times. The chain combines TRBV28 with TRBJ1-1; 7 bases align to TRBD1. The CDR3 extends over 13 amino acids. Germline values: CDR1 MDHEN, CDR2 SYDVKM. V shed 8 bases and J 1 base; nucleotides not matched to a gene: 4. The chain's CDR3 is CASAYRGNTEAFF. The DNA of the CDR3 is TGTGCCAGCGCCTACAGGGGGAACACTGAAGCTTTCTTT. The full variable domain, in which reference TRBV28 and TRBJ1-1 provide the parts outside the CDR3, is DVKVTQSSRYLVKRTGEKVFLECVQDMDHENMFWYRQDPGLGLRLIYFSYDVKMKEKGDIPEGYSVSREKKERFSLILESASTNQTSMYLCASAYRGNTEAFFGQGTRLTVV.

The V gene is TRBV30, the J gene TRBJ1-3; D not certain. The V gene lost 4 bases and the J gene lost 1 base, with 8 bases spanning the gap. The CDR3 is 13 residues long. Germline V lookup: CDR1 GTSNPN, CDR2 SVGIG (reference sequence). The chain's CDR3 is CAWIWQSGNTIYF. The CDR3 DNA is TGTGCCTGGATTTGGCAGTCTGGAAACACCATATATTTT. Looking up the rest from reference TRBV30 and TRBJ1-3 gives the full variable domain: SQTIHQWPATLVQPVGSPLSLECTVEGTSNPNLYWYRQAAGRGLQLLFYSVGIGQISSEVPQNLSASRPQDRQFILSSKKLLLSDSGFYLCAWIWQSGNTIYFGEGSWLTVV.

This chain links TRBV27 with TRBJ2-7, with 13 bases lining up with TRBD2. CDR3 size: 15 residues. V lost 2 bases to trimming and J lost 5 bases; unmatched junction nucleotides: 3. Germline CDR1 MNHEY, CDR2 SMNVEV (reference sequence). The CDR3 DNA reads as TGTGCCAGCAGTTTAGGGGGACTAGCGGGAAACGAGCAGTACTTC. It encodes CASSLGGLAGNEQYF.

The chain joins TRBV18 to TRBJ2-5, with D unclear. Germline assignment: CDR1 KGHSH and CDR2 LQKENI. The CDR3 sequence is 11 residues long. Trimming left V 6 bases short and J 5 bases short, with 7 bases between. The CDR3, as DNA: TGTGCCAGCTCGTCTGGCGAGACCCAGTACTTC. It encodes CASSSGETQYF.

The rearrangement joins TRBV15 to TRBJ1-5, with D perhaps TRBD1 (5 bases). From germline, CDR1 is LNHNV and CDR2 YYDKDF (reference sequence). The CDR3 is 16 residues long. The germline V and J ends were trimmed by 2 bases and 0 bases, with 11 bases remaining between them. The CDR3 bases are TGTGCCACCAGCAGAACTGTCGACAGTAGCAATCAGCCCCAGCATTTT. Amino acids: CATSRTVDSSNQPQHF.

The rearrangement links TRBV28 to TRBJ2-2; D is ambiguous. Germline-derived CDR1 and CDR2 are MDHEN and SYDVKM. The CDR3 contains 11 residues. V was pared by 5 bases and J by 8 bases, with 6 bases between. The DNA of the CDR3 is TGTGCCAGCAGTCCCCAAGGGGAGCTGTTTTTT. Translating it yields CASSPQGELFF.

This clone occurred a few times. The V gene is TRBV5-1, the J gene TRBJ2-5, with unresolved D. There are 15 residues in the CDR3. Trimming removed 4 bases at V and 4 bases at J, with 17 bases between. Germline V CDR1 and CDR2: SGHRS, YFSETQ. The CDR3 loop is CASSPGMVERETQYF. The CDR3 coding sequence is TGCGCCAGCAGCCCCGGAATGGTGGAACGAGAGACCCAGTACTTC.

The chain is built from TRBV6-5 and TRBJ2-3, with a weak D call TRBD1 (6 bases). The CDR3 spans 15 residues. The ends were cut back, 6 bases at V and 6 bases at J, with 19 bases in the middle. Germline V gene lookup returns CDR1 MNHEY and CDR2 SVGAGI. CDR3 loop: CASSSGQRKGDTQYF. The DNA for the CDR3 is TGTGCCAGCAGCTCCGGACAGAGAAAGGGGGATACGCAGTATTTT.

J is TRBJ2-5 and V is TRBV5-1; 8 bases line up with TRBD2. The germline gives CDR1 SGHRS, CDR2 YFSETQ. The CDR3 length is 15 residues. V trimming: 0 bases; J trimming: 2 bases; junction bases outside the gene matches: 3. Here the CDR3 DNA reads TGCGCCAGCAGCTTGGCCGAGCGGGGGCAAGAGACCCAGTACTTC. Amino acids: CASSLAERGQETQYF.

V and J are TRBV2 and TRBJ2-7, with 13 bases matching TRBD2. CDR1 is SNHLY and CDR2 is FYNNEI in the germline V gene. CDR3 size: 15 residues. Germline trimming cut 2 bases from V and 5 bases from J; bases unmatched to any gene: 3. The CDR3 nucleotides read TGTGCCAGCAGTGAACGGACTAGCGGGAGCGACGAGCAGTACTTC. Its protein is CASSERTSGSDEQYF.

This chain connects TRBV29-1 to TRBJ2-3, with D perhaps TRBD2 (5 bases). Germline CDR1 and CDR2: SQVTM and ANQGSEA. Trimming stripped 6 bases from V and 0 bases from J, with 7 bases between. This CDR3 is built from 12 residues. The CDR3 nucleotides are TGCAGCGTGGGAGACAGCACAGATACGCAGTATTTT. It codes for CSVGDSTDTQYF.

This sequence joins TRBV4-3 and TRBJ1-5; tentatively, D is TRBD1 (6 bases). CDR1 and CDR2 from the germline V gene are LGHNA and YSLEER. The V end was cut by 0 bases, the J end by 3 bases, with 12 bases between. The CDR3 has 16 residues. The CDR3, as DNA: TGCGCCAGCAGCCAAGATCTAACAGGGTTCAATCAGCCCCAGCATTTT. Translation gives CASSQDLTGFNQPQHF.